The present entry profiles one TCR beta chain with its context. Libraries were prepared by immunoSEQ multiplex PCR; TCRdb keeps only in-frame clonotypes and omits some of them. The data contain under 300,000 clones, 75% to 95% of them singletons. The sample belongs to a study of blood T cell repertoires in COVID-19. Study as a whole: Samples of COVID-19 (acute and convalescent) were obtained from the United States, Italy and Spain. T cells, B-cell-depleted T cells, or PBMCs provided the cDNA or gDNA that served as material.

The germline V gene has CDR1 SGHRS and CDR2 YFSETQ. V gave up 1 base and J gave up 1 base; unmatched junction bases: 1. CDR3 length: 15 residues. This receptor was taken from a woman younger than 35 who had recovered from COVID-19. The chain has TRBV5-1 and TRBJ2-1; TRBD1 matches 8 bases. Sequencing input: PBMCs or T cells enriched from blood (not recorded which). CDR3 sequence reads: CASSLNRGSYNEQFF. The CDR3 DNA is TGCGCCAGCAGCTTGAACAGGGGGTCCTACAATGAGCAGTTCTTC.